The 16 T cell receptor beta chains given below trace back to one sample, sequenced in a study of draining lymph node invasion in breast cancer. Using its own MiXCR run on the bulk RNA-seq reads, TCRdb lists one record per CDR3 protein. The sample includes over a thousand distinct CDR3 sequences, 55% to 75% of them seen just once. Sorting for CD4+ CD45RA- CD25- cells yielded memory conventional CD4 T cells. Source material: sorted memory CD4+ effector T cells from the tumor. The receptors stem from a female donor with luminal breast cancer.

The chain joins TRBV5-6 to TRBJ2-4, with a possible D match to TRBD1 (5 bases). The V gene's germline CDR1 is SGHDT and CDR2 YYEEEE. V was cut by 4 bases and J by 1 base, with 9 bases left in between. The length of the CDR3 is 14 residues. The CDR3 region has the DNA TGTGCCAGCAGCGACAGACGGGCCAAAAACATTCAGTACTTC. Protein product: CASSDRRAKNIQYF.

This clonotype has just a few counts. The rearrangement uses TRBV19 and TRBJ2-2; TRBD1 is a possible D gene (5 bases). The ends were cut back, 3 bases at V and 0 bases at J, with 8 bases in the middle. CDR3 size: 15 residues. Germline V lookup: CDR1 LNHDA, CDR2 SQIVND (reference sequence). CDR3 loop: CASSMSGPNTGELFF. CDR3 sequence (DNA): TGTGCCAGTAGTATGTCAGGGCCGAACACCGGGGAGCTGTTTTTT.

This clonotype turned up a few times. This chain joins TRBV10-3 and TRBJ2-3, with 7 bases identical to TRBD2. The length of the CDR3 is 14 residues. The junction had 10 bases not matched to a gene; V was cut back by 6 bases and J by 7 bases. Germline values: CDR1 ENHRY, CDR2 SYGVKD. CDR3 residues: CAISRGLDLNTQYF. The DNA of the CDR3 is TGTGCCATCAGCCGAGGACTAGACCTTAATACGCAGTATTTT.

V usage is TRBV12-3 or TRBV12-4 and J usage is TRBJ2-3; a possible D gene is TRBD2 (6 bases). The CDR3 covers 15 residues. Trimming took off 3 bases at V and 1 base at J, with 11 bases between the two ends. Written as DNA, the CDR3 is TGTGCCAGCAGTTTCGGCGGGGTCCGCACAGATACGCAGTATTTT. Amino acids: CASSFGGVRTDTQYF.

This rearrangement joins TRBV11-2 to TRBJ2-2; D not certain. Trimming shortened V by 2 bases and J by 4 bases, and 5 bases separated the two germline ends. The CDR3 runs to 13 residues. Germline CDR1 reads SGHAT; CDR2 reads FQNNGV. The CDR3 sequence: CASSLSFTGELFF. CDR3 DNA sequence: TGTGCCAGCAGCTTATCCTTCACCGGGGAGCTGTTTTTT.

The V call is TRBV6-5, the J call TRBJ2-2; 8 bases map to TRBD1. The V gene end was trimmed by 1 base and the J gene end by 2 bases; junction bases not matched to a gene: 9. CDR3 length: 18 residues. The V gene's germline CDR1 is MNHEY and CDR2 SVGAGI. The chain's CDR3 is CASSYFRPGQANTGELFF. The CDR3 region has the DNA TGTGCCAGCAGTTACTTTCGACCGGGACAGGCAAACACCGGGGAGCTGTTTTTT.

The chain uses TRBV11-2 and TRBJ2-3, with a possible D match to TRBD1 (6 bases). CDR1 SGHAT and CDR2 FQNNGV come from the germline V gene. The CDR3 totals 15 residues. Between the trimmed V and J ends, which lost 0 bases and 2 bases, there was a span of 9 bases. CDR3 DNA sequence: TGTGCCAGCAGCTTAGATCAGGGGCACACAGATACGCAGTATTTT. Translation gives CASSLDQGHTDTQYF.

CDR3 residues: CASSLVVSWANTEAFF. CDR3 coding DNA: TGTGCCAGCAGCTTAGTTGTTAGCTGGGCGAACACTGAAGCTTTCTTT. This chain joins TRBV7-2 and TRBJ1-1; the D is unclear. CDR3 length: 16 residues. With 1 base removed from V and 1 base from J, the gap between germline ends came to 13 bases. Per germline, CDR1 SGHTA and CDR2 FQGNSA.

This sequence joins TRBV10-3 and TRBJ1-1; TRBD1 aligns across 9 bases. This CDR3 comprises 16 residues. The junction had 5 bases not matched to a gene; V was cut back by 2 bases and J by 1 base. Germline values: CDR1 ENHRY, CDR2 SYGVKD. This CDR3 is CAISETNRGPNTEAFF. The CDR3 DNA sequence: TGTGCCATCAGTGAGACCAACAGGGGGCCGAACACTGAAGCTTTCTTT.

The rearrangement uses TRBV2 and TRBJ1-2, with no clear D. Trimming removed 4 bases at V and 5 bases at J, with 14 bases between. This CDR3 is built from 14 residues. Germline assignment: CDR1 SNHLY and CDR2 FYNNEI. Here the CDR3 DNA reads TGTGCCAGCAGTGGATTAGTGCGTGGGTATGGCTACACCTTC. Its protein product is CASSGLVRGYGYTF.

This chain joins TRBV6-2 or TRBV6-3 and TRBJ2-3; 11 nucleotides match TRBD2. Trimming cost V 5 bases and J 0 bases; bases outside gene matches: 7. The CDR3 length is 17 residues. The germline V gene encodes CDR1 MNHEY and CDR2 SVGEGT. CDR3 in DNA: TGTGCCAGCAGTCGATGGACTAGCGGGCCTAGCACAGATACGCAGTATTTT. Protein product: CASSRWTSGPSTDTQYF.

The CDR3 bases are TGTGCCAGCAGCTTATATGTCTCGTCAGGGGGGGATCAGCCCCAGCATTTT. Residues: CASSLYVSSGGDQPQHF. The chain couples TRBV11-1 to TRBJ1-5; 7 positions match TRBD1. The germline V gene has CDR1 SGHAT and CDR2 FQDESV (reference sequence). The CDR3 consists of 17 residues. The V segment lost 2 bases and the J segment 5 bases; nucleotides outside the gene matches: 12.

This chain connects TRBV3-1 to TRBJ1-1; D uncertain. Germline V lookup: CDR1 LGHDT, CDR2 YNNKEL (reference sequence). This CDR3 has 15 residues. V lost 1 base and J 0 bases, leaving 9 bases between the germline ends. The CDR3 sequence: CASSQGTAMNTEAFF. The CDR3 region has the DNA TGTGCCAGCAGCCAAGGTACAGCTATGAACACTGAAGCTTTCTTT.

This chain links TRBV6-5 with TRBJ1-5; no definite D call. Looked up from germline, CDR1 is MNHEY and CDR2 is SVGAGI. The length of the CDR3 is 13 residues. V shed 3 bases and J shed 3 bases, with 6 bases lying between them. The CDR3 sequence: CASSYGHNQPQHF. The CDR3, as DNA: TGTGCCAGCAGTTATGGTCACAATCAGCCCCAGCATTTT.

The chain couples TRBV13 to TRBJ1-3, with a tentative D call TRBD1 (6 bases). Trimming took 5 bases from V and 3 from J, leaving 11 bases between them. Germline CDR1 reads PRHDT; CDR2 reads FYEKMQ (reference sequence). The CDR3 contains 14 residues. CDR3: CASSVGAGGNTIYF. The CDR3, as DNA: TGTGCCAGCAGCGTGGGGGCTGGTGGAAACACCATATATTTT.

V gene TRBV19 combines with J gene TRBJ2-6; D perhaps matches TRBD1 (6 bases). Germline values: CDR1 LNHDA, CDR2 SQIVND (reference sequence). The V gene lost 4 bases and the J gene lost 0 bases, with 13 bases spanning the gap. The CDR3 contains 17 residues. DNA of the CDR3: TGTGCCAGTAGTAGGCAGGGACAACTCTCTGGGGCCAACGTCCTGACTTTC. Its translation: CASSRQGQLSGANVLTF.